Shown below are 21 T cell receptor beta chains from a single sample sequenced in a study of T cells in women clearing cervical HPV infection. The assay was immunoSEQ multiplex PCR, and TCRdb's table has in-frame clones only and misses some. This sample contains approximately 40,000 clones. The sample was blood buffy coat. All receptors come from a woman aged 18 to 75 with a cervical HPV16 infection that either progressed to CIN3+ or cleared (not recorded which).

CDR3 sequence: CSASGGADEQFF. CDR3 bases read: TGCAGTGCTAGCGGGGGGGCGGATGAG. The chain uses TRBV20-1 and TRBJ2-1, with 8 bases fitting TRBD2. Read data end 3 residues before the CDR3 end; the end is taken from the germline J gene. This CDR3 region has 12 residues. Germline trimming cut 3 bases from V and 8 bases from J; bases unmatched to any gene: 3. Germline V lookup: CDR1 DFQATT, CDR2 SNEGSKA (reference sequence).

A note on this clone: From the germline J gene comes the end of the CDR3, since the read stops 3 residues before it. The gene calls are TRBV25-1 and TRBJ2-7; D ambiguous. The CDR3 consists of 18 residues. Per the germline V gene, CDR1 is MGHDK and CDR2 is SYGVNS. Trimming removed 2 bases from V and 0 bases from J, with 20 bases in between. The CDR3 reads CASSESTRVETSSYEQYF. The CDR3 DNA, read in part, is TGTGCCAGCAGTGAAAGCACAAGGGTAGAGACGTCCTCCTACGAG.

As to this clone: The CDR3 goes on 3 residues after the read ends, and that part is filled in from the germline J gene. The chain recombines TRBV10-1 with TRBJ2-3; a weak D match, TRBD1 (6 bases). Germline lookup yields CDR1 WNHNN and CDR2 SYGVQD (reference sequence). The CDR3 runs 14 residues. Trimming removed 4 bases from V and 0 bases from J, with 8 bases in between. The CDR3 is CASSGGGSTDTQYF. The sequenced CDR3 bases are TGCGCCAGCAGTGGAGGGGGAAGCACAGATACG.

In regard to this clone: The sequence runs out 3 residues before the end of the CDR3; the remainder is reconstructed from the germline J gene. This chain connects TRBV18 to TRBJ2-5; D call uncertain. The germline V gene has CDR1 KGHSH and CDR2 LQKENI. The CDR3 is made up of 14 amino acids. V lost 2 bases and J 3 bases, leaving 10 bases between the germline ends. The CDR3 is CASSPFFAEETQYF. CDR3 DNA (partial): TGTGCCAGCTCACCATTCTTCGCGGAAGAGACC.

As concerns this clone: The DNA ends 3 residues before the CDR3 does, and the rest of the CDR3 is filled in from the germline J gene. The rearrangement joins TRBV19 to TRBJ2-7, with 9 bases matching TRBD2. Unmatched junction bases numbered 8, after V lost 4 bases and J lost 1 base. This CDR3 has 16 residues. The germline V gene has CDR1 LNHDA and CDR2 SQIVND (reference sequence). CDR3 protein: CASSKSSGMRSYEQYF. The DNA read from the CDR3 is TGTGCCAGTAGTAAATCTAGCGGGATGAGATCCTACGAG.

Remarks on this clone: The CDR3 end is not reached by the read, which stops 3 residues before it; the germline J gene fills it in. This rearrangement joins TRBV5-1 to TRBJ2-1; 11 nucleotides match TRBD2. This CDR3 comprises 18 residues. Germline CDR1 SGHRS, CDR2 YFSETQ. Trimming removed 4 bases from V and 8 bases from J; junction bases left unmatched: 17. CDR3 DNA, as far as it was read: TGCGCCAGCAGCCCCCAGCCTCCTACTAGCGGGGGAAGAGATGAG. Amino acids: CASSPQPPTSGGRDE. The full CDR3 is CASSPQPPTSGGRDEQFF.

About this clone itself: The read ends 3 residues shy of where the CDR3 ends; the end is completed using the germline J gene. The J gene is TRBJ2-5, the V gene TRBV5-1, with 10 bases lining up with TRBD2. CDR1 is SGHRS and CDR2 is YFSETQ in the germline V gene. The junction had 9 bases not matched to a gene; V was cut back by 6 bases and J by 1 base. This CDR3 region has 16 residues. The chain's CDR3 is CASTLGAGGSQETQYF. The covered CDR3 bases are TGCGCCAGCACCCTAGGAGCGGGGGGGTCCCAAGAGACC.

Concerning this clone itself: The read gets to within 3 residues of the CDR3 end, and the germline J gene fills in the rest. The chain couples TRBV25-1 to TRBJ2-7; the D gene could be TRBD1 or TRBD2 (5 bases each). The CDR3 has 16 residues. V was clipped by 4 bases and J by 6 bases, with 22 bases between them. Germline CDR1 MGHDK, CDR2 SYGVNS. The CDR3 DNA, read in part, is TGTGCCAGCAGTGTGCACGAGGGGTTCCCAAATTCCGAG. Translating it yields CASSVHEGFPNSE. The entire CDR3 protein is CASSVHEGFPNSEQYF.

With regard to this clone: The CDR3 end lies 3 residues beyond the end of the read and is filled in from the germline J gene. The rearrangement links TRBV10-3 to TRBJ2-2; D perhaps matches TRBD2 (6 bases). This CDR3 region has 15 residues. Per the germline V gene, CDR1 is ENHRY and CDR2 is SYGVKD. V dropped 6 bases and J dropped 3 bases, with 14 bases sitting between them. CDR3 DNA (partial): TGTGCCATCAGGAGTGGGGGGAGCGACACCGGGGAG. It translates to CAIRSGGSDTGE. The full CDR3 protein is CAIRSGGSDTGELFF.

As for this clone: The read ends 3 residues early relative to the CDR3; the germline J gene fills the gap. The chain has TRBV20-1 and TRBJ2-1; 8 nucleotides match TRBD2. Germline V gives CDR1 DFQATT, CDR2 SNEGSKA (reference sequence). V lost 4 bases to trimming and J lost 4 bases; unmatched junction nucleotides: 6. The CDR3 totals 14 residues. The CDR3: CSATERGNYNEQFF. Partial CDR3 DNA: TGCAGTGCTACAGAGCGGGGGAATTACAATGAG.

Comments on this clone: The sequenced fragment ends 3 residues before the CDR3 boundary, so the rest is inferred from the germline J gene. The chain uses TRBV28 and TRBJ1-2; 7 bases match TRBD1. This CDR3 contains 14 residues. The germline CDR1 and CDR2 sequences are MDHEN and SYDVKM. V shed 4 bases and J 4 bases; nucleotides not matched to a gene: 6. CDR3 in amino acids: CASSWDQGGYGYTF. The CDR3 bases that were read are TGTGCCAGCAGTTGGGACCAGGGGGGCTATGGC.

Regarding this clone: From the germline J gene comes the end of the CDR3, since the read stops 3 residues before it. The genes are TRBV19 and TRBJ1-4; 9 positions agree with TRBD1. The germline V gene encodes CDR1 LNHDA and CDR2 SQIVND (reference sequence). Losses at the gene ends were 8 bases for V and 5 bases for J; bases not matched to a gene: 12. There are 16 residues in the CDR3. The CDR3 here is CASVYGTGKKNEKLFF. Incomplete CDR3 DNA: TGTGCCAGTGTCTACGGGACAGGGAAAAAAAATGAAAAA.

The CDR3 DNA, read in part, is TGTGCCAGCAGTGAACAGGGGGTACGAACTGAA. It translates to CASSEQGVRTE. The full CDR3 sequence reads CASSEQGVRTEAFF. This sequence joins TRBV2 and TRBJ1-1, with 7 bases identical to TRBD1. Coverage ceases 3 residues before the CDR3 finishes, and the germline J gene fills in the end. Germline values: CDR1 SNHLY, CDR2 FYNNEI. The CDR3 has 14 residues. Unmatched junction bases numbered 5, after V lost 2 bases and J lost 5 bases.

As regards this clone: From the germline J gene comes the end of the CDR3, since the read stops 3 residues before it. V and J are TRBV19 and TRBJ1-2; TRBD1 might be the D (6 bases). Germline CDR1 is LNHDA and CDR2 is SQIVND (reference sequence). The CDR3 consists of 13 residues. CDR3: CATAGARLGGYTF. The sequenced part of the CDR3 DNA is TGTGCCACGGCGGGGGCCAGACTGGGCGGC.

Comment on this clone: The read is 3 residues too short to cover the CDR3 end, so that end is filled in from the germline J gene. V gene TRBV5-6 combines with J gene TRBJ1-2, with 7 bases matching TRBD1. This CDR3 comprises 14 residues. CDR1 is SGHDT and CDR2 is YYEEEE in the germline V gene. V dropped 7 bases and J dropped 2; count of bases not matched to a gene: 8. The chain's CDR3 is CASAPRQGNYGYTF. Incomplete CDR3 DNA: TGTGCCAGCGCTCCCCGACAGGGAAACTATGGC.

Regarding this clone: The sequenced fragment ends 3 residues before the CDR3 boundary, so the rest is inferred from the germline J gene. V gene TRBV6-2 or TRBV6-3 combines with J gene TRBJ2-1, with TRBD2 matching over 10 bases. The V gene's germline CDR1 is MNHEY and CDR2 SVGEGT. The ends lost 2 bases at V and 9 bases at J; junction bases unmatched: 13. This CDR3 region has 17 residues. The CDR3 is CASSYPEPLAGAAEQFF. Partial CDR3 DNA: TGTGCCAGCAGTTACCCAGAACCCCTAGCGGGAGCTGCTGAG.

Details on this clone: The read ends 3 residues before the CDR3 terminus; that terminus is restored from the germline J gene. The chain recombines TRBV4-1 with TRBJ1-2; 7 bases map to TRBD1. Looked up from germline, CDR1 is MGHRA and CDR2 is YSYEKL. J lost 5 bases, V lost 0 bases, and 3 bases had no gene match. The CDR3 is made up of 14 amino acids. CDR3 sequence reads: CASSQDPRGYGYTF. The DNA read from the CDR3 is TGCGCCAGCAGCCAAGACCCCAGGGGGTATGGC.

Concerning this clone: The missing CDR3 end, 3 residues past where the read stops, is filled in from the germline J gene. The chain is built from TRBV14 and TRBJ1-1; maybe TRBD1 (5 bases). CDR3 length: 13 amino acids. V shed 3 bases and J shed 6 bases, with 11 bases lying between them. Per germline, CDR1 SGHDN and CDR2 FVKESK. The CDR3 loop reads CASSQFVTAEAFF. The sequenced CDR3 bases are TGTGCCAGCAGCCAGTTTGTGACAGCTGAA.

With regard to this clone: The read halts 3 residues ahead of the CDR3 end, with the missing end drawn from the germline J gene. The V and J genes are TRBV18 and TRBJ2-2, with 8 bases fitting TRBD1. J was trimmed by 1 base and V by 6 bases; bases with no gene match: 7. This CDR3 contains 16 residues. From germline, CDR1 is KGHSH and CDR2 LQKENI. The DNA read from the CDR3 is TGTGCCAGCTCCCTGGTTGGGACAGGGAACACCGGGGAG. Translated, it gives CASSLVGTGNTGE. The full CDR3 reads CASSLVGTGNTGELFF.

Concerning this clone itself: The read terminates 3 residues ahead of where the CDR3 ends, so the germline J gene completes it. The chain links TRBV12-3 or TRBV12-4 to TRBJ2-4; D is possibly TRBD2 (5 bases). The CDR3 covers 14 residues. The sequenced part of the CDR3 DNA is TGTGCCAGCAGTTTAGCAGCGGCCCAAGAGACT. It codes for CASSLAAAQET. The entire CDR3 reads CASSLAAAQETQYF.

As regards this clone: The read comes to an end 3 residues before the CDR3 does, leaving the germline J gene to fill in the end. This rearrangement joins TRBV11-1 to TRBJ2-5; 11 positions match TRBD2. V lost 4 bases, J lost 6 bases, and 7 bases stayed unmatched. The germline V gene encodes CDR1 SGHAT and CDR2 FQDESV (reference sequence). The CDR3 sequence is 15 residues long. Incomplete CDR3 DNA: TGTGCCAGCAGCTCATCGGGACTAGCGGACCAGACC. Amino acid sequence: CASSSSGLADQT. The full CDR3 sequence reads CASSSSGLADQTQYF.